The 14 T cell receptor beta chains below come from one sample, sequenced in a study of cytomegalovirus exposure and HLA in healthy donors. The protocol was immunoSEQ multiplex PCR, while the TCRdb copy is restricted to in-frame clones and leaves out a portion. Found here are roughly 98,000 clones, around 88% of them singletons; the top ten hold 3.9%. Sequencing used PBMCs. These receptors all come from a woman between 25 and 40 years old in good health and CMV-seronegative.

V is TRBV4-3 and J is TRBJ2-7; 13 nucleotides align to TRBD2. Germline V gene sequence: CDR1 LGHNA, CDR2 YSLEER. CDR3 length: 15 amino acids. With V trimmed by 3 bases and J by 2 bases, 1 base remained unmatched. Here the CDR3 reads CASSQGTSGTYEQYF. The DNA of the CDR3 is TGCGCCAGCAGCCAGGGGACTAGCGGGACCTACGAGCAGTACTTC.

Remarks on this clone: Other DNA sequences in the same sample also yield this CDR3. The V and J genes are TRBV7-9 and TRBJ2-7; D is uncertain. The CDR3 runs to 12 residues. V lost 1 base to trimming and J lost 4 bases, with 5 bases between them. Germline V gene sequence: CDR1 SEHNR, CDR2 FQNEAQ (reference sequence). The CDR3 DNA reads as TGTGCCAGCAGCTTAGGTTCTTACGAGCAGTACTTC. The encoded protein is CASSLGSYEQYF. Filled out from reference TRBV7-9 and TRBJ2-7, the complete variable domain reads DTGVSQNPRHKITKRGQNVTFRCDPISEHNRLYWYRQTLGQGPEFLTYFQNEAQLEKSRLLSDRFSAERPKGSFSTLEIQRTEQGDSAMYLCASSLGSYEQYFGPGTRLTVT.

The V and J genes are TRBV5-6 and TRBJ1-6, with D maybe TRBD1 (6 bases). This CDR3 comprises 18 residues. The germline V gene has CDR1 SGHDT and CDR2 YYEEEE. V was clipped by 4 bases and J by 6 bases, with 23 bases between them. The CDR3 loop is CASSHGWTVMKRNSPLHF. The CDR3 DNA reads as TGTGCCAGCAGCCACGGGTGGACAGTCATGAAACGTAATTCACCCCTCCACTTT.

The CDR3 nucleotides read TGCGCCAGCAGCCAACCGTATGAAAAACTGTTTTTT. This sequence encodes CASSQPYEKLFF. J is TRBJ1-4 and V is TRBV4-1; D not resolved. CDR1 and CDR2 from the germline V gene are MGHRA and YSYEKL. Trimming left V 2 bases short and J 6 bases short, with 4 bases between. The CDR3 sequence is 12 residues long.

This chain links TRBV5-1 with TRBJ1-1, with D unresolved. The V gene's germline CDR1 is SGHRS and CDR2 YFSETQ. Trimming shortened V by 0 bases and J by 1 base, and 13 bases separated the two germline ends. This CDR3 spans 16 amino acids. The DNA of the CDR3 is TGCGCCAGCAGCTTGGGATCAGGCGCAGCGAACACTGAAGCTTTCTTT. Residues: CASSLGSGAANTEAFF.

The V call is TRBV18, the J call TRBJ2-7; the match to TRBD1 covers 8 bases. Germline CDR1 KGHSH, CDR2 LQKENI. The CDR3 has 14 residues. With V trimmed by 6 bases and J by 4 bases, 8 bases remained unmatched. CDR3 nucleotides: TGTGCCAGCTCCCTACAGGGGGGTGGGTACGAGCAGTACTTC. Translated, it gives CASSLQGGGYEQYF.

The chain combines TRBV5-4 with TRBJ2-1; D perhaps matches TRBD2 (6 bases). Trimming shortened V by 3 bases and J by 3 bases, and 13 bases separated the two germline ends. CDR1 is SGHNT, CDR2 YYREEE, per germline (reference sequence). This CDR3 comprises 15 residues. For the CDR3, the DNA is TGTGCCAGCAGCTCGGCGGGGAGAGACTACAATGAGCAGTTCTTC. It translates to CASSSAGRDYNEQFF.

This clone was recorded once. The V and J genes are TRBV10-3 and TRBJ2-1; 7 bases agree with TRBD2. Germline values: CDR1 ENHRY, CDR2 SYGVKD. Unmatched junction bases numbered 7, after V lost 6 bases and J lost 5 bases. This CDR3 has 14 residues. The CDR3 coding sequence is TGTGCCATCAGGGCCGGGAGGCTTGACAATGAGCAGTTCTTC. Protein sequence: CAIRAGRLDNEQFF.

This clone came up a few times. This sequence joins TRBV5-4 and TRBJ2-7; 8 bases agree with TRBD2. Germline-derived CDR1 and CDR2 are SGHNT and YYREEE (reference sequence). Germline trimming cut 2 bases from V and 6 bases from J; bases unmatched to any gene: 4. There are 13 residues in the CDR3. The CDR3 region is CASSFGTRIEQYF. The DNA for the CDR3 is TGTGCCAGCAGCTTTGGGACTAGGATCGAGCAGTACTTC.

The CDR3 DNA reads as TGTGCCAGCAGCTGGACAGGGGAAGAGACCCAGTACTTC. Amino acids: CASSWTGEETQYF. V usage is TRBV11-2 and J usage is TRBJ2-5; 9 bases fit TRBD1. Germline V gene lookup returns CDR1 SGHAT and CDR2 FQNNGV. Trimming removed 4 bases from V and 3 bases from J; junction bases left unmatched: 0. The CDR3 contains 13 residues.

The chain carries TRBV13 and TRBJ2-3, with D tentatively TRBD2 (6 bases). Trimming left V 5 bases short and J 4 bases short, with 28 bases between. The CDR3 has 19 residues. The germline V gene encodes CDR1 PRHDT and CDR2 FYEKMQ (reference sequence). The CDR3 DNA sequence: TGTGCCAGCAGCCCCGGTGCGGGGTGGGATTGGCTTGCAGCAGATACGCAGTATTTT. It is translated as CASSPGAGWDWLAADTQYF.

This rearrangement joins TRBV9 to TRBJ1-2; perhaps TRBD1 as D (6 bases). The CDR3 spans 16 residues. Germline V gives CDR1 SGDLS, CDR2 YYNGEE. Trimming shortened V by 0 bases and J by 8 bases, and 20 bases separated the two germline ends. The CDR3 DNA reads as TGTGCCAGCAGCGTAGGGATTGGGGCAGGGGCAAACGGCTACACCTTC. Protein: CASSVGIGAGANGYTF.

This sequence joins TRBV9 and TRBJ1-2, with 8 bases lining up with TRBD1. The CDR3 totals 16 residues. Germline CDR1 and CDR2: SGDLS and YYNGEE. Trimming cost V 0 bases and J 6 bases; bases outside gene matches: 10. The CDR3: CASSVDVYRGMDGYTF. The CDR3 DNA is TGTGCCAGCAGCGTAGACGTGTACAGGGGGATGGATGGCTACACCTTC. Supplemented by reference TRBV9 and TRBJ1-2, the full variable domain reads DSGVTQTPKHLITATGQRVTLRCSPRSGDLSVYWYQQSLDQGLQFLIQYYNGEERAKGNILERFSAQQFPDLHSELNLSSLELGDSALYFCASSVDVYRGMDGYTFGSGTRLTVV.

The chain recombines TRBV7-3 with TRBJ2-6; D remains ambiguous. The germline V and J ends were trimmed by 5 bases and 0 bases, with 17 bases remaining between them. CDR3 size: 18 residues. CDR1 is SGHTA, CDR2 FQGTGA, per germline. The CDR3 loop is CASSLTVVGGSGANVLTF. The CDR3 bases are TGTGCCAGCAGCCTCACTGTTGTAGGCGGCTCTGGGGCCAACGTCCTGACTTTC. Full variable domain (remainder filled in from reference TRBV7-3 and TRBJ2-6): GAGVSQTPSNKVTEKGKYVELRCDPISGHTALYWYRQSLGQGPEFLIYFQGTGAADDSGLPNDRFFAVRPEGSVSTLKIQRTERGDSAVYLCASSLTVVGGSGANVLTFGAGSRLTVL.